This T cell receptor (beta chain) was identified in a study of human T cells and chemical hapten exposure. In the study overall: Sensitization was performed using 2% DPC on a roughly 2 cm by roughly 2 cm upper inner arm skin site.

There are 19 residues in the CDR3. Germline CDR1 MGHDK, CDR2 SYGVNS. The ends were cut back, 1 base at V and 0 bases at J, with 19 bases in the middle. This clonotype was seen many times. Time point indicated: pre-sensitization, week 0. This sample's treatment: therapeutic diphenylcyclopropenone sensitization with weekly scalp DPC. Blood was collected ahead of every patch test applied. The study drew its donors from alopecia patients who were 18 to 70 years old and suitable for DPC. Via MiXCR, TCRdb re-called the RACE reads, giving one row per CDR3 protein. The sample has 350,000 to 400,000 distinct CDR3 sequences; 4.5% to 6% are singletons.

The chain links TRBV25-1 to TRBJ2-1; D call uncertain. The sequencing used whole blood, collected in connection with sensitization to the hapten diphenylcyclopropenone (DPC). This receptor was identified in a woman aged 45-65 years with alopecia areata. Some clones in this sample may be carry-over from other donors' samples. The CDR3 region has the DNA TGTGCCAGCAGTGAATTAGTAAGGCAGAGCGTAAGCTCCTACAATGAGCAGTTCTTC. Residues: CASSELVRQSVSSYNEQFF.